The 6 T cell receptor beta chains reported below all come from one sample, sequenced in a study of cytomegalovirus exposure and HLA in healthy donors. Vbeta (60) and Jbeta (13) primers were used in the PCR. Data came from immunoSEQ multiplex PCR; TCRdb stores just in-frame clones and leaves some out. This repertoire shows about 77,000 clones, about 78% found once; its top ten account for less than 2%. Sample: PBMCs. Receptors were obtained from a middle-aged man in good health and CMV-seronegative.

This clone was seen once. The chain links TRBV19 to TRBJ2-7; a possible D gene is TRBD1 (5 bases). The CDR3 sequence is 15 residues long. Trimming removed 8 bases at V and 3 bases at J, with 20 bases between. Per germline, CDR1 LNHDA and CDR2 SQIVND (reference sequence). The CDR3 DNA follows: TGTGCCAGTTCCCCCGGCCGTGGAGACAGCTACGAGCAGTACTTC. Translated: CASSPGRGDSYEQYF.

The DNA of the CDR3 is TGTGCTAGTGGTTTGAGAAGTAGCTCCTACAATGAGCAGTTCTTC. Residues: CASGLRSSSYNEQFF. This sequence joins TRBV12-5 and TRBJ2-1; no reliable D call. V was shortened by 2 bases and J by 0 bases, with 8 bases between the two germline ends. Germline loops: CDR1 LGHNT, CDR2 FRNRAP. The CDR3 consists of 15 residues.

The CDR3 coding sequence is TGTGCCAGCAGCCAATATCTGAACACTGAAGCTTTCTTT. Translated: CASSQYLNTEAFF. The rearrangement links TRBV14 to TRBJ1-1; D is undetermined. CDR3 length: 13 amino acids. Germline loops: CDR1 SGHDN, CDR2 FVKESK. V was shortened by 2 bases and J by 0 bases, with 4 bases between the two germline ends.

The chain combines TRBV19 with TRBJ2-5, with TRBD1 as a possible D gene (6 bases). The DNA matches TRBJ2-7 better at its end, which makes the J call doubtful. The germline CDR1 and CDR2 sequences are LNHDA and SQIVND (reference sequence). The CDR3 length is 14 residues. The CDR3 sequence: CASSRDTITYEQYF. Written as DNA, the CDR3 is TGTGCCAGTAGTAGGGACACAATTACCTACGAGCAGTACTTC.

The V and J genes are TRBV7-9 and TRBJ2-4; 8 bases are a match to TRBD1. This CDR3 comprises 14 residues. Germline trimming cut 3 bases from V and 8 bases from J; bases unmatched to any gene: 6. Germline V gene data show CDR1 as SEHNR and CDR2 as FQNEAQ (reference sequence). The CDR3 reads CASSFSGGPDIQYF. In DNA, the CDR3 is TGTGCCAGCAGCTTCTCAGGGGGCCCGGACATTCAGTACTTC.

The V gene is TRBV5-6, the J gene TRBJ2-7, with TRBD1 matching over 7 bases. V shed 4 bases and J 4 bases; nucleotides not matched to a gene: 5. Germline V gives CDR1 SGHDT, CDR2 YYEEEE. This CDR3 comprises 13 residues. CDR3 sequence (DNA): TGTGCCAGCAGCCCTCCAGGGGGATACGAGCAGTACTTC. Translation gives CASSPPGGYEQYF.